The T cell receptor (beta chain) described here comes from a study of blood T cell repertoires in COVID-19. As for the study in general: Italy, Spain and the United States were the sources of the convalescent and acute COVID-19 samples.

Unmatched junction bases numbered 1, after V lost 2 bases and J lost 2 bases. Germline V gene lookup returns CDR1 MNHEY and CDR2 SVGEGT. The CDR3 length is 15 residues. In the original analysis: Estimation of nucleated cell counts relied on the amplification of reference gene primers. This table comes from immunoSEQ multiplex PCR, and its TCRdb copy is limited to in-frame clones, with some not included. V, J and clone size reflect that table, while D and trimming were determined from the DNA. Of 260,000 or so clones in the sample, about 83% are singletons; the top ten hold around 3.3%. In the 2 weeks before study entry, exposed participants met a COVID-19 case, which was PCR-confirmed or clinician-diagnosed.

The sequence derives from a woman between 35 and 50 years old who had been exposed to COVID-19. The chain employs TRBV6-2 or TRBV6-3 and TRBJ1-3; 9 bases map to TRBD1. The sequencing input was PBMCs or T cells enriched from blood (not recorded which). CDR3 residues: CASSYRQGAGNTIYF. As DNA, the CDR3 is TGTGCCAGCAGTTACCGACAGGGGGCTGGAAACACCATATATTTT.